These 10 T cell receptor beta chains were all obtained from the same sample, sequenced in a study of Ad26.COV2.S vaccination and SARS-CoV-2 variants. Treatment specified: 15 to 20 received Ad26.COV2.S at low or high dose, single or two shots; roughly 5 received placebo; per-sample allocation not given. It was on day 63 after the first vaccine or placebo injection that samples were taken. The repertoire was sequenced with immunoSEQ multiplex PCR; TCRdb's copy has only in-frame clones and lacks some. The table includes 350,000 to 450,000 clones, 70% to 90% detected once. The sequenced sample was peripheral blood, obtained in a trial of Ad26.COV2.S vaccine versus placebo. The receptors were sampled from a person aged 18 to 65 who received the Ad26.COV2.S COVID-19 vaccine or a placebo.

This chain uses TRBV28 with TRBJ1-6; 9 bases line up with TRBD1. There are 18 residues in the CDR3. The germline gives CDR1 MDHEN, CDR2 SYDVKM. With V trimmed by 6 bases and J by 0 bases, 9 bases remained unmatched. The CDR3 sequence is CASSPNRGQSSYNSPLHF. The CDR3 DNA sequence: TGTGCCAGCAGCCCAAACAGGGGGCAAAGCTCCTATAATTCACCCCTCCACTTT.

The chain combines TRBV2 with TRBJ1-5; 9 positions match TRBD1. The CDR3 sequence is 14 residues long. Trimming cost V 3 bases and J 6 bases; bases outside gene matches: 3. Germline loops: CDR1 SNHLY, CDR2 FYNNEI. CDR3 nucleotide sequence: TGTGCCAGCAGTGAGGACAGGGGTGGTCAGCCCCAGCATTTT. Translation: CASSEDRGGQPQHF.

This clone was seen more than once but under ten times. This chain joins TRBV4-1 and TRBJ1-1; 8 bases align to TRBD1. Germline V gene data show CDR1 as MGHRA and CDR2 as YSYEKL. The CDR3 sequence is 15 residues long. Trimming removed 0 bases from V and 1 base from J; junction bases left unmatched: 1. The CDR3 here is CASSQEDRANTEAFF. The DNA of the CDR3 is TGCGCCAGCAGCCAAGAGGACAGGGCGAACACTGAAGCTTTCTTT.

In DNA, the CDR3 is TGTGCCAGCAGTGCTCCGGCTAGGCCAGCCTACAATGAGCAGTTCTTC. This codes for CASSAPARPAYNEQFF. This chain connects TRBV6-1 to TRBJ2-1; D is unresolved. The CDR3 sequence is 16 residues long. V dropped 4 bases and J dropped 2 bases, with 15 bases sitting between them. Germline V gene data show CDR1 as MNHNS and CDR2 as SASEGT.

V and J are TRBV5-4 and TRBJ1-5, with D perhaps TRBD1 (6 bases). Germline CDR1 SGHNT, CDR2 YYREEE (reference sequence). The CDR3 covers 18 residues. V was clipped by 1 base and J by 7 bases, with 24 bases between them. The CDR3 region is CASSLTVLGQSHDQPQHF. The CDR3 DNA reads as TGTGCCAGCAGCTTGACTGTGTTGGGACAAAGTCATGACCAGCCCCAGCATTTT.

The chain employs TRBV18 and TRBJ1-5; 7 nucleotides agree with TRBD1. This CDR3 spans 16 amino acids. V dropped 8 bases and J dropped 6; count of bases not matched to a gene: 16. Germline-derived CDR1 and CDR2 are KGHSH and LQKENI. CDR3 residues: CASNFNRDSIRQPQHF. In DNA form, the CDR3 reads TGTGCCAGCAACTTCAACCGGGACAGCATTCGTCAGCCCCAGCATTTT. The full variable domain, with the rest looked up from reference TRBV18 and TRBJ1-5, is NAGVMQNPRHLVRRRGQEARLRCSPMKGHSHVYWYRQLPEEGLKFMVYLQKENIIDESGMPKERFSAEFPKEGPSILRIQQVVRGDSAAYFCASNFNRDSIRQPQHFGDGTRLSIL.

This clone was seen only a few times. This CDR3 reads CASSEQGEDGEQYF. The CDR3 bases are TGTGCCAGCAGTGAGCAAGGGGAAGATGGCGAGCAGTACTTC. The chain has TRBV6-1 and TRBJ2-7; TRBD1 is a possible D gene (5 bases). Looked up from germline, CDR1 is MNHNS and CDR2 is SASEGT. This CDR3 is built from 14 residues. Trimming removed 3 bases from V and 6 bases from J, with 15 bases in between.

DNA of the CDR3: TGTGCCAGCAAAAGGGGGTGGAACACCGGGGAGCTGTTTTTT. It yields the protein CASKRGWNTGELFF. The V and J genes are TRBV9 and TRBJ2-2; D might be TRBD1 (6 bases). V shed 6 bases and J shed 1 base, with 10 bases lying between them. Germline V gives CDR1 SGDLS, CDR2 YYNGEE. This CDR3 contains 14 residues.

The J gene is TRBJ2-1, the V gene TRBV14; TRBD2 aligns across 10 bases. Germline trimming cut 6 bases from V and 10 bases from J; bases unmatched to any gene: 9. CDR1 and CDR2 (germline): SGHDN, FVKESK. This CDR3 is built from 14 residues. CDR3 in amino acids: CASSRLAGSWEQFF. CDR3 DNA sequence: TGTGCCAGCAGTCGACTAGCGGGCTCATGGGAGCAGTTCTTC.

V and J are TRBV18 and TRBJ1-2; D remains unclear. From germline, CDR1 is KGHSH and CDR2 LQKENI. The V gene lost 5 bases and the J gene lost 2 bases, with 9 bases spanning the gap. CDR3 size: 13 residues. The CDR3 DNA sequence: TGTGCCAGCTCATCTGACAAAAACTATGGCTACACCTTC. Translating gives CASSSDKNYGYTF.